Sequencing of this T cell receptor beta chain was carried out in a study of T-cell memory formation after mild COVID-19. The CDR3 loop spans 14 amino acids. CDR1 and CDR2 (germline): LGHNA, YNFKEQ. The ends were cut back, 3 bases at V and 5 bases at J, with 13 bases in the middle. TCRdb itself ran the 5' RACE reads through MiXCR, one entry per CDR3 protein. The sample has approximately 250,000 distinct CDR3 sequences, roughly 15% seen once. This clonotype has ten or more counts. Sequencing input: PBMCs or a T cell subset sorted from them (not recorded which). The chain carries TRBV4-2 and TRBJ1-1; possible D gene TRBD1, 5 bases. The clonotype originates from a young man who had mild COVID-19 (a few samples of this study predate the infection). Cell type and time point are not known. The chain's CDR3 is CASSQGLEGTEAFF. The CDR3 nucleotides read TGTGCCAGCAGCCAGGGACTGGAGGGGACTGAAGCTTTCTTT.